The 16 T cell receptor beta chains reported below all come from one sample, sequenced in a study of vaccination effects on CD4 cells after COVID-19. Antigen-specific CD4+ T cells expanded by the ViraFEST assay with viral peptide pools were then sequenced. Upon completion of about 10 days in culture, CD4+ T cells were isolated. The antigens these receptors bind are not known. Generated by immunoSEQ multiplex PCR, the TCRdb table keeps only in-frame clones and is missing some. The sample carries about 8,100 clones, approximately 74% recorded once. This material consisted of CD4+ T cells from PBMCs cultured with HCoV-229E spike peptides, taken before COVID-19 vaccination. These receptors all come from a human donor who received a COVID-19 vaccine.

This clone has a handful of counts. The CDR3 bases are TGTGCCAGCAGCTTCTCTAGCGGGAGAAGAAATACGCAGTATTTT. It encodes CASSFSSGRRNTQYF. The chain joins TRBV7-9 to TRBJ2-3; 10 bases are a match to TRBD2. Germline V gene sequence: CDR1 SEHNR, CDR2 FQNEAQ (reference sequence). The V and J ends lost 3 bases and 7 bases, in that order; junction bases with no gene match: 7. CDR3 size: 15 residues.

CDR3 DNA sequence: TGTGCAAGTCGCTTAGGCCCTGTTGCTACTAGCGGGGGGCTCCGATACACAGATACGCAGTATTTT. As protein: CASRLGPVATSGGLRYTDTQYF. The chain joins TRBV12-2 to TRBJ2-3; the D call in the table, TRBD2, was not verified against the DNA. TRBV12-2 is tagged as a pseudogene. The CDR3 sequence is 22 residues long.

In DNA, the CDR3 is TGTGCCACCAGTGACTCACTAACAGGGCTAAACACCGGGGAGCTGTTTTTT. Its translation is CATSDSLTGLNTGELFF. This chain uses TRBV24-1 with TRBJ2-2, with D maybe TRBD1 (6 bases). The CDR3 extends over 17 amino acids. CDR1 and CDR2 (germline): KGHDR, SFDVKD. Trimming took off 4 bases at V and 2 bases at J, with 16 bases between the two ends.

The rearrangement joins TRBV6-5 to TRBJ2-5; TRBD1 might be the D (6 bases). CDR1 and CDR2 (germline): MNHEY, SVGAGI. The length of the CDR3 is 14 residues. V was clipped by 6 bases and J by 1 base, with 12 bases between them. This CDR3 reads CASRLTQGQETQYF. CDR3 nucleotides: TGTGCCAGCAGACTAACACAGGGCCAAGAGACCCAGTACTTC.

The chain uses TRBV5-1 and TRBJ2-1; TRBD2 agrees at 7 bases. The CDR3 is made up of 14 amino acids. Unmatched junction bases numbered 7, after V lost 0 bases and J lost 10 bases. The germline CDR1 and CDR2 sequences are SGHRS and YFSETQ. In DNA, the CDR3 is TGCGCCAGCAGCTTGGGTGGTGGCGGGGGAGAGCAGTTCTTC. Its protein is CASSLGGGGGEQFF.

The chain couples TRBV5-4 to TRBJ2-5, with TRBD2 identical over 10 bases. V shed 3 bases, J shed 2 bases, and the junction held 10 bases outside the gene matches. The CDR3 consists of 17 residues. The germline gives CDR1 SGHNT, CDR2 YYREEE (reference sequence). The CDR3, as DNA: TGTGCCAGCAGCTCGGGAGCGGGAGGGCCTAAACAAGAGACCCAGTACTTC. Amino acid sequence: CASSSGAGGPKQETQYF.

The chain links TRBV7-6 to TRBJ2-7; TRBD2 is a possible D gene (5 bases). Germline CDR1 reads SGHVS; CDR2 reads FNYEAQ. The CDR3 has 15 residues. The V and J ends lost 1 base and 4 bases respectively, with 14 bases between them. The CDR3 DNA is TGTGCCAGCAGCTTAGTTGAGGGCGGCGGGTACGAGCAGTACTTC. Encoded protein: CASSLVEGGGYEQYF.

The chain carries TRBV4-1 and TRBJ1-6; no firm D call. The CDR3 is 16 amino acids. The germline V gene encodes CDR1 MGHRA and CDR2 YSYEKL. Trimming removed 1 base at V and 8 bases at J, with 15 bases between. The chain's CDR3 is CASSQGPARGHSPLHF. The CDR3 nucleotides are TGCGCCAGCAGCCAAGGGCCCGCGAGAGGTCATTCACCCCTCCACTTT.

The CDR3 sequence is CASSRSGGAKETQYF. Here the CDR3 DNA reads TGCGCCAGCAGCCGTAGCGGGGGGGCCAAAGAGACCCAGTACTTC. The chain employs TRBV5-1 and TRBJ2-5; 11 nucleotides align to TRBD2. The ends lost 4 bases at V and 3 bases at J; junction bases unmatched: 5. The germline V gene encodes CDR1 SGHRS and CDR2 YFSETQ. The CDR3 contains 15 residues.

The genes are TRBV9 and TRBJ1-1, with D possibly being TRBD1 (5 bases). CDR3 length equals 16 residues. Trimming took 1 base from V and 10 from J, leaving 23 bases between them. In germline, CDR1 is SGDLS, CDR2 YYNGEE. The CDR3 nucleotides read TGTGCCAGCAGCGTATGGGACCGAGACGGTTATAAGGGAGCTTTCTTT. Translating it yields CASSVWDRDGYKGAFF.

The chain has TRBV11-2 and TRBJ1-2; possible D gene TRBD1, 5 bases. Germline CDR1 reads SGHAT; CDR2 reads FQNNGV. The V gene lost 3 bases and the J gene lost 7 bases, with 6 bases spanning the gap. The CDR3 is made up of 11 amino acids. The CDR3 loop reads CASSFRGGYTF. The CDR3 nucleotides read TGTGCCAGCAGCTTTAGGGGTGGCTACACCTTC. The variable domain in full, completed from reference TRBV11-2 and TRBJ1-2, reads EAGVAQSPRYKIIEKRQSVAFWCNPISGHATLYWYQQILGQGPKLLIQFQNNGVVDDSQLPKDRFSAERLKGVDSTLKIQPAKLEDSAVYLCASSFRGGYTFGSGTRLTVV.

This chain links TRBV14 with TRBJ1-2; D is unresolved. Germline CDR1 and CDR2: SGHDN and FVKESK. The CDR3 is 13 residues long. V was shortened by 3 bases and J by 2 bases, with 7 bases between the two germline ends. The CDR3 protein is CASSQSRNYGYTF. CDR3 bases: TGTGCCAGCAGCCAGTCCAGGAACTATGGCTACACCTTC.

CDR3 amino acids: CASSLAGQDYEQYF. CDR3 sequence (DNA): TGTGCCAGCAGCTTAGCGGGACAGGACTACGAGCAGTACTTC. The rearrangement uses TRBV7-9 and TRBJ2-7; 8 bases match TRBD1. With V trimmed by 0 bases and J by 3 bases, 1 base remained unmatched. The length of the CDR3 is 14 residues. CDR1 is SEHNR and CDR2 is FQNEAQ in the germline V gene (reference sequence).

The rearrangement links TRBV6-5 to TRBJ2-7; 7 bases map to TRBD1. CDR3 size: 14 residues. Per the germline V gene, CDR1 is MNHEY and CDR2 is SVGAGI. With 6 bases clipped from V and 6 bases from J, the junction kept 11 bases outside the gene matches. The CDR3 DNA reads as TGTGCCAGCAGCGAGAGAAGGGGGCGAGGCGAGCAGTACTTC. It is translated as CASSERRGRGEQYF.

CDR3 bases: TGTGCCAGCAGCAAATGGACAGGGCGGAACATTCAGTACTTC. Its translation is CASSKWTGRNIQYF. The J gene is TRBJ2-4, the V gene TRBV21-1; the table gives TRBD1 as D, unverified against the DNA. TRBV21-1 is a documented pseudogene. The CDR3 length is 14 residues.

This clone has just one count. The chain joins TRBV5-6 to TRBJ2-2; the D is unclear. Germline assignment: CDR1 SGHDT and CDR2 YYEEEE. Trimming pared 1 base from V and 5 bases from J, leaving 15 bases between. The CDR3 contains 16 residues. CDR3 nucleotides: TGTGCCAGCAGCTTGCTCTCCGTGGCGCGTACCGGGGAGCTGTTTTTT. Translated, it gives CASSLLSVARTGELFF.